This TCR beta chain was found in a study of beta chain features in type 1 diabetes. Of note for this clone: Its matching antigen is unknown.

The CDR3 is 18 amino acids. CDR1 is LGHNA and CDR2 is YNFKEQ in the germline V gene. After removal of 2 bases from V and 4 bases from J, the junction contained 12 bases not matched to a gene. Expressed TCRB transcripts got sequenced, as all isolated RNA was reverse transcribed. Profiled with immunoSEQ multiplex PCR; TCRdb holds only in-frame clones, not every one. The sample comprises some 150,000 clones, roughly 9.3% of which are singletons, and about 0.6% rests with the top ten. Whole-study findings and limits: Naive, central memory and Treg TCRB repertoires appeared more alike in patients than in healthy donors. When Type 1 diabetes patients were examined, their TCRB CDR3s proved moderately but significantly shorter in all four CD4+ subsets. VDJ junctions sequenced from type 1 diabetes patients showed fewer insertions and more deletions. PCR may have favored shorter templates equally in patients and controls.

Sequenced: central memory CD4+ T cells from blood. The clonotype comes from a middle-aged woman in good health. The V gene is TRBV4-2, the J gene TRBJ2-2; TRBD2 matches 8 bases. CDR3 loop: CASSQREAGGAGTGELFF. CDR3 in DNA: TGTGCCAGCAGCCAAAGAGAGGCCGGGGGGGCGGGCACCGGGGAGCTGTTTTTT.